Below are 22 T cell receptor beta chains sequenced from a single sample in a study of blood T cells in healthy people across ages. A second PCR of 7 to 11 cycles used a sample-barcoded 5' primer and a J-beta primer mix. TCRdb re-analysed the 5' RACE reads in MiXCR, keeping a single row per CDR3 protein. The sample carries 600,000 to 1,000,000 distinct CDR3 sequences, 20% to 25% recorded once. These data are also associated with another study on T cells of mothers and their children.

The specimen was blood. Source of these receptors: a boy between 10 and 17 years old in good health.

The rearrangement links TRBV21-1 to TRBJ2-5. The tail of the sequence fits TRBJ2-7 better, so the J call may be wrong. TRBV21-1 is a recognized pseudogene. The CDR3 runs 14 residues. CDR3 sequence reads: CASSKGVAAHEQYF. The CDR3, as DNA: TGTGCCAGCAGCAAAGGGGTCGCAGCCCACGAGCAGTACTTC.

This chain uses TRBV7-3 with TRBJ2-1; no reliable D call. The CDR3 totals 14 residues. V was pared by 0 bases and J by 9 bases, with 12 bases between. Germline V gives CDR1 SGHTA, CDR2 FQGTGA. The CDR3 region has the DNA TGTGCCAGCAGCTTAACGTTCGAGGTCACTGAGCAGTTCTTC. Translated: CASSLTFEVTEQFF. The full variable domain, with the rest looked up from reference TRBV7-3 and TRBJ2-1, is GAGVSQTPSNKVTEKGKYVELRCDPISGHTALYWYRQSLGQGPEFLIYFQGTGAADDSGLPNDRFFAVRPEGSVSTLKIQRTERGDSAVYLCASSLTFEVTEQFFGPGTRLTVL.

The J gene is TRBJ1-2, the V gene TRBV7-8; tentative D call: TRBD1 (6 bases). The CDR3 is 15 residues long. The germline CDR1 and CDR2 sequences are SGHVS and FQNEAQ. The V end was cut by 5 bases, the J end by 7 bases, with 20 bases between. CDR3 region: CASSSRDTHPSGYTF. CDR3 nucleotide sequence: TGTGCCAGCAGCAGCCGGGACACCCATCCTAGTGGCTACACCTTC.

This clonotype was seen a few times. This sequence joins TRBV27 and TRBJ2-7, with 7 bases aligning to TRBD1. J lost 2 bases, V lost 5 bases, and 6 bases had no gene match. The germline CDR1 and CDR2 sequences are MNHEY and SMNVEV (reference sequence). The CDR3 runs to 14 residues. Here the CDR3 DNA reads TGTGCCAGCAGTGGCCGGGACAGTACCTACGAGCAGTACTTC. Its translation is CASSGRDSTYEQYF.

The chain employs TRBV6-2 or TRBV6-3 and TRBJ2-4, with D tentatively TRBD2 (5 bases). Germline loops: CDR1 MNHEY, CDR2 SVGEGT. Trimming left V 4 bases short and J 0 bases short, with 10 bases between. CDR3 length: 15 residues. The CDR3 DNA reads TGTGCCAGCAGTTTGGGAGTGGTAGCCAAAAACATTCAGTACTTC. Amino acid sequence: CASSLGVVAKNIQYF.

This clonotype was seen only a few times. The J gene is TRBJ2-7, the V gene TRBV28; 8 bases are shared with TRBD1. Germline loops: CDR1 MDHEN, CDR2 SYDVKM. J gave up 0 bases and V 3 bases, and 4 bases lay outside the gene matches. The CDR3 length is 15 residues. CDR3 region: CASSFFDRGSYEQYF. The CDR3 DNA sequence: TGTGCCAGCAGTTTCTTTGACAGGGGCTCCTACGAGCAGTACTTC. Filled out from reference TRBV28 and TRBJ2-7, the complete variable domain reads DVKVTQSSRYLVKRTGEKVFLECVQDMDHENMFWYRQDPGLGLRLIYFSYDVKMKEKGDIPEGYSVSREKKERFSLILESASTNQTSMYLCASSFFDRGSYEQYFGPGTRLTVT.

The sample holds one count of this clonotype. The V gene is TRBV29-1, the J gene TRBJ2-3, with 11 positions matching TRBD2. V lost 6 bases and J lost 5; bases outside the gene matches: 10. There are 15 residues in the CDR3. Germline values: CDR1 SQVTM, CDR2 ANQGSEA. CDR3 residues: CSVEGLAAERDTQYF. For the CDR3, the DNA is TGCAGCGTCGAGGGACTAGCGGCCGAAAGAGATACGCAGTATTTT.

The chain recombines TRBV14 with TRBJ2-1; D remains ambiguous. The DNA end lines up better with TRBJ2-7; the J call may be wrong. This CDR3 spans 15 amino acids. Germline V lookup: CDR1 SGHDN, CDR2 FVKESK. The CDR3 here is CASSRAVARSSEQYF. The CDR3 region has the DNA TGTGCCAGCAGCCGCGCGGTTGCCCGGTCGTCCGAGCAGTACTTC.

This clonotype was counted only a few times. The V call is TRBV20-1, the J call TRBJ1-1; the match to TRBD1 covers 9 bases. This CDR3 has 17 residues. Looked up from germline, CDR1 is DFQATT and CDR2 is SNEGSKA (reference sequence). V was pared by 0 bases and J by 6 bases, with 14 bases of the junction left unmatched. CDR3 DNA: TGCAGTGCTAGAGATACGGTCGACAGGGGGATCGGGGCTGAAGCTTTCTTT. This gives the protein CSARDTVDRGIGAEAFF.

J is TRBJ2-2 and V is TRBV19; 8 nucleotides line up with TRBD2. The CDR3 has 14 amino acids. Losses at the gene ends were 3 bases for V and 6 bases for J; bases not matched to a gene: 3. Germline CDR1 reads LNHDA; CDR2 reads SQIVND (reference sequence). CDR3 sequence (DNA): TGTGCCAGTAGTATCCAAGCGGGAGCCGGGGAGCTGTTTTTT. Translation gives CASSIQAGAGELFF. The full variable domain, in which reference TRBV19 and TRBJ2-2 provide the parts outside the CDR3, is DGGITQSPKYLFRKEGQNVTLSCEQNLNHDAMYWYRQDPGQGLRLIYYSQIVNDFQKGDIAEGYSVSREKKESFPLTVTSAQKNPTAFYLCASSIQAGAGELFFGEGSRLTVL.

The rearrangement uses TRBV28 and TRBJ1-4, with no clear D. The CDR3 length is 16 residues. Germline CDR1 MDHEN, CDR2 SYDVKM. Trimming took off 4 bases at V and 5 bases at J, with 17 bases between the two ends. The CDR3 DNA reads as TGTGCCAGCAGTTCCATTGGACGAGACCAGAATGAAAAACTGTTTTTT. Protein: CASSSIGRDQNEKLFF.

This clonotype was observed a few times. One junction end disagrees with the germline gene, perhaps due to a read error. The rearrangement uses TRBV19 and TRBJ2-2; D could derive from TRBD1 or TRBD2 (5 bases each). Germline loops: CDR1 LNHDA, CDR2 SQIVND (reference sequence). The CDR3 spans 14 residues. CDR3 amino acids: CASKGNMLTGELFF. The CDR3 DNA is TGTGCCAGTAAGGGGAACATGTTAACCGGGGAACTGTTTTTT.

V usage is TRBV29-1 and J usage is TRBJ2-2; 7 nucleotides line up with TRBD1. J was trimmed by 7 bases and V by 4 bases; bases with no gene match: 9. Germline V gives CDR1 SQVTM, CDR2 ANQGSEA. This CDR3 has 14 amino acids. DNA of the CDR3: TGCAGCGTTGGCGCAGGGGGTCGTGGCGGGGAGCTGTTTTTT. Amino acid sequence: CSVGAGGRGGELFF.

The V gene is TRBV6-1, the J gene TRBJ2-5, with D perhaps matching TRBD1 or TRBD2 (5 bases each). The J call could be wrong; TRBJ2-7 is a better fit for the DNA end. Looked up from germline, CDR1 is MNHNS and CDR2 is SASEGT. The CDR3 contains 14 residues. DNA of the CDR3: TGTGCCAGCTTTCCCGGGACGAAAAGCGTCGAGCAGTACTTC. It specifies CASFPGTKSVEQYF.

The chain combines TRBV5-1 with TRBJ2-1, with TRBD2 matching over 10 bases. CDR1 and CDR2 (germline): SGHRS, YFSETQ. The CDR3 covers 16 residues. V lost 0 bases, J lost 10 bases, and 10 bases stayed unmatched. This CDR3 reads CASSLVGLAGAGEQFF. The CDR3 DNA reads as TGCGCCAGCAGCTTGGTCGGGCTAGCGGGAGCGGGGGAGCAGTTCTTC.

This clonotype has only a few counts. V is TRBV4-2 and J is TRBJ2-1; possible D gene TRBD1, 6 bases. The CDR3 extends over 16 amino acids. Germline V gene sequence: CDR1 LGHNA, CDR2 YNFKEQ. V lost 1 base to trimming and J lost 0 bases, with 10 bases between them. The CDR3 sequence is CASSQAGAASYNEQFF. The CDR3 DNA reads TGTGCCAGCAGCCAAGCAGGGGCGGCCTCCTACAATGAGCAGTTCTTC.

About this clonotype itself: Compared with germline, one end of the junction differs, possibly owing to a read error. This chain uses TRBV19 with TRBJ2-5, with 7 bases matching TRBD1. The length of the CDR3 is 16 residues. Germline V gene lookup returns CDR1 LNHDA and CDR2 SQIVND (reference sequence). The CDR3 nucleotides are TGTGCCGGTAGTGGGACCTACGGGGACAGTCAAGAGACCCAGTACTTC. This gives the protein CAGSGTYGDSQETQYF. Full variable domain (rest looked up from reference TRBV19 and TRBJ2-5): DGGITQSPKYLFRKEGQNVTLSCEQNLNHDAMYWYRQDPGQGLRLIYYSQIVNDFQKGDIAEGYSVSREKKESFPLTVTSAQKNPTAFYLCAGSGTYGDSQETQYFGPGTRLLVL.

The table lists this clonotype with a few counts. The rearrangement links TRBV7-2 to TRBJ2-5; 8 bases map to TRBD1. Per germline, CDR1 SGHTA and CDR2 FQGNSA. This CDR3 is 14 amino acids long. The trim removed 1 base at V and 7 bases at J, leaving 5 bases unmatched. CDR3 bases: TGTGCCAGCAGCTTAGTAGGCGGGACAGGGACCCAGTACTTC. Encoded protein: CASSLVGGTGTQYF.

The chain joins TRBV4-3 to TRBJ1-1, with D hard to call. CDR1 and CDR2 (germline): LGHNA, YSLEER. Trimming cost V 0 bases and J 5 bases, with 19 bases left between them. The CDR3 extends over 17 amino acids. CDR3 residues: CASSQDRVTRSGTEAFF. The CDR3 nucleotides read TGCGCCAGCAGCCAAGATCGGGTCACAAGGTCGGGGACTGAAGCTTTCTTT.

This clonotype was detected a few times. This chain connects TRBV7-2 to TRBJ2-5; 8 bases agree with TRBD1. V lost 4 bases and J lost 5; bases outside the gene matches: 6. This CDR3 spans 14 amino acids. CDR1 and CDR2 from the germline V gene are SGHTA and FQGNSA. The CDR3 DNA follows: TGTGCCAGCAGCTCCCCGACAGGGGTGGAGACCCAGTACTTC. This sequence encodes CASSSPTGVETQYF.

This chain joins TRBV3-1 and TRBJ2-3; 9 nucleotides line up with TRBD1. From germline, CDR1 is LGHDT and CDR2 YNNKEL (reference sequence). Trimming at V came to 1 base and at J to 2 bases, leaving 10 bases not matched to a gene. The CDR3 totals 18 residues. CDR3 sequence reads: CASSQVWLRDRVTDTQYF. CDR3 bases: TGTGCCAGCAGCCAAGTATGGCTTCGGGACAGGGTCACAGATACGCAGTATTTT.

The chain couples TRBV5-1 to TRBJ2-2; 8 nucleotides agree with TRBD1. V dropped 4 bases and J dropped 6; count of bases not matched to a gene: 8. Germline lookup yields CDR1 SGHRS and CDR2 YFSETQ. The CDR3 loop spans 15 amino acids. The CDR3 is CASSTVTGGAGELFF. DNA of the CDR3: TGCGCCAGCAGCACGGTTACAGGGGGAGCCGGGGAGCTGTTTTTT. Full variable domain (outside the CDR3, taken from reference TRBV5-1 and TRBJ2-2): KAGVTQTPRYLIKTRGQQVTLSCSPISGHRSVSWYQQTPGQGLQFLFEYFSETQRNKGNFPGRFSGRQFSNSRSEMNVSTLELGDSALYLCASSTVTGGAGELFFGEGSRLTVL.